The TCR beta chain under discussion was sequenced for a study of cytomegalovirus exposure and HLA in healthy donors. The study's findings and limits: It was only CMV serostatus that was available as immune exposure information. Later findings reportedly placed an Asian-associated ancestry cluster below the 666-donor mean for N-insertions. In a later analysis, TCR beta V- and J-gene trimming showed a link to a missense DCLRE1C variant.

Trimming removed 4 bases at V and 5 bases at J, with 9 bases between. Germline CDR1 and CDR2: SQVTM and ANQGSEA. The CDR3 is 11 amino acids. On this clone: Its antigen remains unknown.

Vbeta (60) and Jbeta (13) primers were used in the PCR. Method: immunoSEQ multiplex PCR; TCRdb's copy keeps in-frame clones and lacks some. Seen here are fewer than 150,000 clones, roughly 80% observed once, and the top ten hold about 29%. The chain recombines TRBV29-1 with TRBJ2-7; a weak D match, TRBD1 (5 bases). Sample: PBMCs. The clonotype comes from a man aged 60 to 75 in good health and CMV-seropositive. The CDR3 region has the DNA TGCAGCGTTGGTCCAGGGAACGAGCAGTACTTC. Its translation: CSVGPGNEQYF.